This T cell receptor (beta chain) was captured in a study of graft-versus-host responses after intestinal transplantation. Here immunoSEQ multiplex PCR was the method, and the copy in TCRdb shows in-frame clones only, minus some. The sample lists over 75,000 clones, around 86% occurring once. V gave up 4 bases and J gave up 7 bases, with 14 bases separating them. The germline V gene has CDR1 GTSNPN and CDR2 SVGIG (reference sequence). The CDR3 loop spans 12 amino acids. This clone was seen once. The sample in question was PBMCs, obtained 255 days after intestinal transplant. The gene calls are TRBV30 and TRBJ2-7; D uncertain. This TCR was recovered from a human patient who received an intestinal transplant, so some T cells may come from the graft donor. This CDR3 is CAWNGVAKEQYF. The CDR3 region has the DNA TGTGCCTGGAATGGGGTCGCTAAGGAGCAGTACTTC.